This T cell receptor (beta chain) was captured by sequencing in a study of cytomegalovirus exposure and HLA in healthy donors. A multiplex PCR was run with 60 Vbeta primers and 13 Jbeta primers. Authors' methods: About 9.9 million shared chains were among approximately 87 million unique TCR beta chains counted in a later analysis. Clones were read by immunoSEQ multiplex PCR, and TCRdb kept only the in-frame ones, dropping some. V and J calls and clone size are as listed in that table; D and trimming were resolved from the DNA. The repertoire has over 150,000 clones, around 80% of them found once; the top ten carry around 9.1%. The germline V gene encodes CDR1 SNHLY and CDR2 FYNNEI. Trimming left V 5 bases short and J 4 bases short, with 14 bases between. CDR3 size: 14 residues.

This rearrangement joins TRBV2 to TRBJ1-2; tentatively, D is TRBD1 (6 bases). The sequence was obtained from a male donor in good health and CMV-seropositive. The sequenced material came from PBMCs. CDR3 nucleotide sequence: TGTGCCAGCAGTAAAGACAGGCTAAGCTATGGCTACACCTTC. It codes for CASSKDRLSYGYTF.